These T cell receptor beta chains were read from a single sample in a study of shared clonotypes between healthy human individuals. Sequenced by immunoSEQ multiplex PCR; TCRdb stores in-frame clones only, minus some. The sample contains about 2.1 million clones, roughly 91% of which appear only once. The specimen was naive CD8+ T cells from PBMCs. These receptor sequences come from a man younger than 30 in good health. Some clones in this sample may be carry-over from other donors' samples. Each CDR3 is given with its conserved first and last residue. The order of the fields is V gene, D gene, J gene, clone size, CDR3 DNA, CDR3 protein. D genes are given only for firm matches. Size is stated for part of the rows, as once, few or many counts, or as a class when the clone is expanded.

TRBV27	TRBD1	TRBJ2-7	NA	TGTGCCAGCAGTTTATTTCCAGGGGGCGAGCAGTACTTC	CASSLFPGGEQYF
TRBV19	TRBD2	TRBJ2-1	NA	TGTGCCAGTAACCCTGCGGGAGGGTGGAATGAGCAGTTCTTC	CASNPAGGWNEQFF
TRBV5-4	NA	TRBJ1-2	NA	TGTGCCATCCCACGAGATGGAACCTATGGCTACACCTTC	CAIPRDGTYGYTF
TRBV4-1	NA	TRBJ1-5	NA	TGCGCCAGCAGCCAGGGGGGGGAGCCCCAGCATTTT	CASSQGGEPQHF
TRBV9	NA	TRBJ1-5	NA	TGTGCCAGCAGCGCCGGGGTTAGCAATCAGCCCCAGCATTTT	CASSAGVSNQPQHF
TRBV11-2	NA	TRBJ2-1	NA	TGTGCCAGCAGCTTAGAGGGAGAAGGGTACAATGAGCAGTTCTTC	CASSLEGEGYNEQFF
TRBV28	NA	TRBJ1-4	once	TGTGCCAGCAGGAGGAATGAAAAACTGTTTTTT	CASRRNEKLFF
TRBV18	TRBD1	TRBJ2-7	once	TGTGCCAGCTCACCTAGTGGGACAGGCTTCTACGAGCAGTACTTC	CASSPSGTGFYEQYF
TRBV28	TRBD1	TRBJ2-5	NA	TGTGCCAGTCTGACCGGGACAGGCGGGGAGACCCAGTACTTC	CASLTGTGGETQYF
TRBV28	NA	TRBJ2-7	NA	TGTGCCAGCAGTCTATCTCGGATGCATAACTACGAGCAGTACTTC	CASSLSRMHNYEQYF
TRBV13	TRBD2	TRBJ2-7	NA	TGTGCCAGCAGCCCAGAAAGCGGGAGGTTCCCCGAGCAGTACTTC	CASSPESGRFPEQYF
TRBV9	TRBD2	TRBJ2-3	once	TGTGCCAGTACTAGCGCATCGTCTTCCACAGATACGCAGTATTTT	CASTSASSSTDTQYF
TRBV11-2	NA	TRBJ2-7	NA	TGTGCCAGCAGCTCAGGGGTTCGCGACGAGCAGTACTTC	CASSSGVRDEQYF
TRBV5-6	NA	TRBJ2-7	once	TGTGCCAGCAGCTTGTCGAGTGACCCCTACGAGCAGTACTTC	CASSLSSDPYEQYF
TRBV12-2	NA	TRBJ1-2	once	TGTGCAAGTCGCTTAGCCGGCGGAAACTATGGCTACACCTTC	CASRLAGGNYGYTF
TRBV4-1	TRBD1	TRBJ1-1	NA	TGCGCCAGCAGCCAAGCTCCCTTCCGGGACAGGGTAATGAACACTGAAGCTTTCTTT	CASSQAPFRDRVMNTEAFF